This record covers a single TCR beta chain. Its antigen is still unknown. This CDR3 has 18 residues. Trimming cost V 4 bases and J 6 bases, with 22 bases left between them. The V gene's germline CDR1 is SEHNR and CDR2 FQNEAQ (reference sequence). These data belong to a study of T cell repertoires in cytomegalovirus infection. Study-wide context: Selection of CMV epitopes for the study included recently identified HLA-C-restricted and well-studied HLA-B-restricted ones. A matching HLA type, together with CMV infection, was signaled by public TCR beta signatures.

A single record per CDR3 protein comes from TCRdb applying MiXCR to the reads. This table holds about 830,000 distinct CDR3 sequences, 32% found once. Study results and caveats: Clonotype analysis showed dominance of the ex vivo response by HLA-C-restricted CMV-specific TCR beta clonotypes. The cumulative frequency of public TCR beta families identified carriers of CMV plus the relevant HLA.

The receptor was derived from a human donor in good health (CMV status not recorded). Some clones in this sample may be carry-over from other donors' samples. V and J are TRBV7-9 and TRBJ2-6, with TRBD2 as a possible D gene (6 bases). This sample comprised cultured CD8+ T cells from PBMCs, obtained from culture after CMV antigen stimulation. This CDR3 reads CASSSNAGRAFAANVLTF. Here the CDR3 DNA reads TGTGCCAGCAGCTCGAACGCGGGACGGGCCTTTGCGGCCAACGTCCTGACTTTC. The full variable domain, in which reference TRBV7-9 and TRBJ2-6 provide the parts outside the CDR3, is DTGVSQNPRHKITKRGQNVTFRCDPISEHNRLYWYRQTLGQGPEFLTYFQNEAQLEKSRLLSDRFSAERPKGSFSTLEIQRTEQGDSAMYLCASSSNAGRAFAANVLTFGAGSRLTVL.